What follows is one T cell receptor (beta chain) and its context. There is no known antigen for this receptor. Base qualities are not recorded, but no much larger clone differs from it by a single base. Counted from cysteine to phenylalanine, this CDR3 has 14 amino acids. The CDR3 DNA has 42 bases and is translated from base 1. V has 0 bases trimmed and J has 4 bases trimmed; junction bases matching no gene number 3. CDR1 is given as SGDLS and CDR2 as YYNGEE, both from the germline V gene. This entry is derived from a study of CD8 T cells in Susac syndrome (dated by TCRdb to the late 2010s). For the wider study: Repertoire sequencing was used to test whether CD8+ T cell activation and differentiation in Susac syndrome was antigen driven. Results and caveats for the whole study, not just this receptor: The number of individuals in the TCR sequencing and HLA analysis was acknowledged as relatively small.

Peripheral blood CD8+ and CD4+ T cells from healthy donors, Susac syndrome patients and multiple sclerosis patients were profiled by high-throughput TCR beta sequencing. The multiple sclerosis controls were treatment-naive patients who had stable or active relapsing-remitting disease and met the revised McDonald criteria. CD8+ TEMRA cells were enriched by FACS, while bulk CD8+ and CD4+ T cells were purified by magnetic negative isolation. Blood was drawn into EDTA tubes, processed within 24 hours, and PBMCs were isolated by density gradient centrifugation. PBMCs intended for TCR sequencing were frozen in liquid nitrogen and were later thawed in a 37 degrees C water bath. The sorted or isolated CD4+, CD8+ and CD8+ TEMRA cells reached a purity of at least 90%. RNA was extracted using the RNeasy kit, and 0.5 to 1 microgram was reverse transcribed with random hexamers. TCR beta CDR3 regions were amplified with the immunoSEQ multiplex PCR assay covering 54 Vbeta and 13 Jbeta segments. PCR amplification bias was corrected by using a synthetic template baseline for primer optimization and computational correction. The paper's data handling went like this. Reads were assigned to V, D and J genes according to IMGT and analyzed in immunoSEQ Analyzer, with only productive sequences retained. Clonality was computed as one minus Shannon entropy normalized by log2 of the number of productive unique sequences. For each patient and control, public and private clones were evaluated among the 100 most prevalent clones. Clones were defined as Susac-specific when absent from the healthy and MS cohorts, from about 970 published viral clones and from other ImmuneACCESS disease sequences. TCRdb itself trimmed the public reads at Q25 with fastp, ran MiXCR and retained productive beta chains. Rows with a matching CDR3 protein are joined into one entry that keeps the most common DNA and genes. It is TCRdb's table, rather than the study itself, that gives the V and J calls and clone size. The sample data list 180,000 or so distinct CDR3 sequences, and more than 90% of these were observed just once. Together, the top ten hold 0.093% of the sample.

This sequence originates from a human donor with multiple sclerosis. The chain uses TRBV9 and TRBJ2-7, with 8 bases matching TRBD2. Sequencing input: CD4+ T cells from PBMCs. This receptor carries the CDR3 CASSVGSGVYEQYF. In nucleotides, the sequence is TGTGCCAGCAGCGTAGGTAGCGGGGTGTACGAGCAGTACTTC.